These 26 T cell receptor beta chains originate from one sample sequenced in a study of T cell responses to AZD1222 COVID-19 vaccine. Generated by immunoSEQ multiplex PCR, the TCRdb table keeps only in-frame clones and is missing some. The sample has more than 140,000 clones; approximately 89% are singletons. Sequences were derived from peripheral blood, sampled on day 0 of AZD1222 vaccination. These receptors came from an adult in good health.

CDR3 DNA: TGCGCCAGCAGCTCTTCTGTTTCAGGAAACACCATATATTTT. Its protein is CASSSSVSGNTIYF. The chain is built from TRBV5-1 and TRBJ1-3; no clear D. The CDR3 contains 14 residues. Germline V gene lookup returns CDR1 SGHRS and CDR2 YFSETQ. V was trimmed by 3 bases and J by 4 bases, leaving 11 bases between them.

The chain recombines TRBV19 with TRBJ1-4, with TRBD1 identical over 7 bases. Germline CDR1 is LNHDA and CDR2 is SQIVND (reference sequence). V shed 4 bases, J shed 3 bases, and the junction held 8 bases outside the gene matches. This CDR3 region has 16 residues. In DNA form, the CDR3 reads TGTGCCAGTAGTACCGGGACAGCAGCCTCTAATGAAAAACTGTTTTTT. Translation gives CASSTGTAASNEKLFF.

The gene calls are TRBV5-6 and TRBJ2-5; no reliable D call. Germline loops: CDR1 SGHDT, CDR2 YYEEEE. The CDR3 runs to 14 residues. The V and J ends lost 2 bases and 1 base respectively, with 9 bases between them. The DNA for the CDR3 is TGTGCCAGCAGCTTCGAACCGTTCCAAGAGACCCAGTACTTC. Its protein product is CASSFEPFQETQYF.

This sequence joins TRBV7-3 and TRBJ2-1; the match to TRBD2 covers 9 bases. Germline assignment: CDR1 SGHTA and CDR2 FQGTGA. This CDR3 contains 17 residues. J was trimmed by 3 bases and V by 5 bases; bases with no gene match: 11. In nucleotides, the CDR3 is TGTGCCAGCAGCCAAGGCCGGGGACTAGCAGTCTACAATGAGCAGTTCTTC. Its translation: CASSQGRGLAVYNEQFF. The entire variable domain, with the rest obtained from reference TRBV7-3 and TRBJ2-1, is as follows: GAGVSQTPSNKVTEKGKYVELRCDPISGHTALYWYRQSLGQGPEFLIYFQGTGAADDSGLPNDRFFAVRPEGSVSTLKIQRTERGDSAVYLCASSQGRGLAVYNEQFFGPGTRLTVL.

The rearrangement links TRBV6-5 to TRBJ1-1; the D gene is possibly TRBD1 (5 bases). CDR3 size: 14 residues. In germline, CDR1 is MNHEY, CDR2 SVGAGI. V was cut by 6 bases and J by 3 bases, with 14 bases left in between. This CDR3 reads CASRGGVGDTEAFF. The CDR3 region has the DNA TGTGCCAGCAGGGGAGGGGTCGGAGACACTGAAGCTTTCTTT.

This sequence joins TRBV7-6 and TRBJ2-7; 16 positions match TRBD2. Trimming removed 2 bases from V and 7 bases from J; junction bases left unmatched: 14. CDR1 is SGHVS and CDR2 is FNYEAQ in the germline V gene. The CDR3 runs to 19 residues. This chain's CDR3 is CASSLFRPGTSGRAWEQYF. The DNA of the CDR3 is TGTGCCAGCAGCTTATTCAGGCCTGGGACTAGCGGGAGGGCTTGGGAGCAGTACTTC.

The rearrangement links TRBV14 to TRBJ1-5; TRBD1 aligns across 10 bases. The CDR3 consists of 16 residues. Losses at the gene ends were 8 bases for V and 3 bases for J; bases not matched to a gene: 10. CDR1 and CDR2 (germline): SGHDN, FVKESK. CDR3 sequence reads: CASQRTGGALNQPQHF. The CDR3 DNA reads TGTGCCAGCCAACGGACAGGGGGTGCACTCAATCAGCCCCAGCATTTT.

CDR3 residues: CASRNRDLNTEAFF. The DNA of the CDR3 is TGTGCCAGCAGAAACAGGGACCTGAACACTGAAGCTTTCTTT. The rearrangement joins TRBV6-5 to TRBJ1-1, with D possibly matching TRBD1 (6 bases). The CDR3 extends over 14 amino acids. Germline V lookup: CDR1 MNHEY, CDR2 SVGAGI. The V end lost 6 bases, the J end lost 0 bases, and 11 bases lay between the germline ends.

The genes are TRBV6-5 and TRBJ2-7, with 10 bases fitting TRBD1. In germline, CDR1 is MNHEY, CDR2 SVGAGI. CDR3 size: 15 residues. V was clipped by 0 bases and J by 5 bases; unmatched bases: 4. CDR3 loop: CASSYSKTGGHEQYF. In nucleotides, the CDR3 is TGTGCCAGCAGTTACTCAAAGACAGGGGGCCACGAGCAGTACTTC.

The chain employs TRBV6-5 and TRBJ2-5; 8 nucleotides line up with TRBD2. CDR3 length: 14 amino acids. Germline trimming cut 6 bases from V and 1 base from J; bases unmatched to any gene: 4. Germline assignment: CDR1 MNHEY and CDR2 SVGAGI. CDR3 DNA: TGTGCCAGCAGCGTCGGGACTAGCCAAGAGACCCAGTACTTC. This encodes CASSVGTSQETQYF.

The CDR3 region has the DNA TGTGCCAGCAGTTTAGAGGGGGCGCGAGGCTACACCTTC. It encodes CASSLEGARGYTF. The V and J genes are TRBV28 and TRBJ1-2, with 7 bases that match TRBD1. The germline V gene encodes CDR1 MDHEN and CDR2 SYDVKM. Losses at the gene ends were 2 bases for V and 8 bases for J; bases not matched to a gene: 5. CDR3 size: 13 residues.

The chain couples TRBV9 to TRBJ1-2, with D tentatively TRBD1 (5 bases). Trimming removed 4 bases at V and 7 bases at J, with 14 bases between. The germline CDR1 and CDR2 sequences are SGDLS and YYNGEE. CDR3 length: 13 residues. The CDR3 protein is CASSLGGFGGYTF. The DNA for the CDR3 is TGTGCCAGCAGCCTTGGGGGGTTTGGTGGCTACACCTTC.

This chain links TRBV19 with TRBJ2-1; 7 bases agree with TRBD2. After removal of 7 bases from V and 4 bases from J, the junction contained 10 bases not matched to a gene. The germline V gene encodes CDR1 LNHDA and CDR2 SQIVND (reference sequence). There are 15 residues in the CDR3. The CDR3 sequence is CASTHWAGAYNEQFF. CDR3 nucleotides: TGTGCCAGTACCCACTGGGCGGGAGCGTACAATGAGCAGTTCTTC.

The J gene is TRBJ2-7, the V gene TRBV6-5, with TRBD1 matching over 8 bases. Germline lookup yields CDR1 MNHEY and CDR2 SVGAGI. There are 15 residues in the CDR3. The V segment lost 6 bases and the J segment 1 base; nucleotides outside the gene matches: 8. The CDR3 DNA reads TGTGCCAGCAGATACGGGACAGGCCTATCCTACGAGCAGTACTTC. Translation gives CASRYGTGLSYEQYF.

The gene calls are TRBV7-2 and TRBJ1-3; D unclear. Trimming shortened V by 1 base and J by 8 bases, and 15 bases separated the two germline ends. CDR3 length: 15 residues. Per the germline V gene, CDR1 is SGHTA and CDR2 is FQGNSA. CDR3 residues: CASSLERSLGHTIYF. The CDR3, as DNA: TGTGCCAGCAGCTTAGAAAGATCCCTCGGGCACACCATATATTTT.

The chain employs TRBV28 and TRBJ2-3; tentatively, D is TRBD2 (5 bases). V lost 3 bases, J lost 0 bases, and 7 bases lay in between. The V gene's germline CDR1 is MDHEN and CDR2 SYDVKM. The CDR3 is made up of 14 amino acids. The CDR3 region has the DNA TGTGCCAGCAGTTTTGCTAGCAGCACAGATACGCAGTATTTT. Protein: CASSFASSTDTQYF. Combining the CDR3 with reference TRBV28 and TRBJ2-3 gives the whole variable domain DVKVTQSSRYLVKRTGEKVFLECVQDMDHENMFWYRQDPGLGLRLIYFSYDVKMKEKGDIPEGYSVSREKKERFSLILESASTNQTSMYLCASSFASSTDTQYFGPGTRLTVL.

Remarks on this clone: Other nucleotide sequences from this sample produce the same CDR3. J is TRBJ2-5 and V is TRBV10-1; TRBD2 aligns across 7 bases. CDR1 WNHNN and CDR2 SYGVQD come from the germline V gene (reference sequence). This CDR3 spans 14 amino acids. V was clipped by 0 bases and J by 2 bases; unmatched bases: 0. The CDR3 DNA sequence: TGCGCCAGCAGTGAGTCGGGAGGGCAAGAGACCCAGTACTTC. Amino acids: CASSESGGQETQYF.

This CDR3 is CASSFEGGDRGTDTQYF. The DNA for the CDR3 is TGCGCCAGCAGCTTTGAAGGCGGGGACAGGGGTACAGATACGCAGTATTTT. The gene calls are TRBV5-1 and TRBJ2-3; 10 bases align to TRBD1. Germline values: CDR1 SGHRS, CDR2 YFSETQ. The CDR3 extends over 17 amino acids. V dropped 2 bases and J dropped 3; count of bases not matched to a gene: 9.

The rearrangement joins TRBV28 to TRBJ2-5, with D possibly called TRBD1 or TRBD2 (5 bases each). V lost 7 bases, J lost 7 bases, and 25 bases lay in between. The germline V gene has CDR1 MDHEN and CDR2 SYDVKM. The CDR3 is 16 residues long. DNA for the CDR3: TGTGCCAGCACCCAAACAGGTGGGCTAGCTGGTGCGACCCAGTACTTC. Translated, it gives CASTQTGGLAGATQYF.

The rearrangement joins TRBV27 to TRBJ2-4; D remains unclear. The CDR3 loop spans 17 amino acids. The germline gives CDR1 MNHEY, CDR2 SMNVEV (reference sequence). Trimming cost V 4 bases and J 0 bases, with 16 bases left between them. The CDR3 region is CASSSKGLLSAKNIQYF. The CDR3, as DNA: TGTGCCAGCAGTTCTAAGGGCCTACTGTCAGCCAAAAACATTCAGTACTTC.

The J gene is TRBJ2-7, the V gene TRBV5-6, with 7 bases fitting TRBD1. Germline V CDR1 and CDR2: SGHDT, YYEEEE. V lost 4 bases to trimming and J lost 3 bases; unmatched junction nucleotides: 7. CDR3 length: 14 residues. The CDR3 nucleotides are TGTGCCAGCAGCCCGTGGACAGGTTACTACGAGCAGTACTTC. Translated, it gives CASSPWTGYYEQYF.

The V gene is TRBV2, the J gene TRBJ1-1; no firm D call. V was pared by 2 bases and J by 6 bases, with 10 bases between. Germline lookup yields CDR1 SNHLY and CDR2 FYNNEI. CDR3 length equals 13 residues. The DNA of the CDR3 is TGTGCCAGCAGTGAATTATCTGGGTCTGAAGCTTTCTTT. It specifies CASSELSGSEAFF. The full variable domain, in which reference TRBV2 and TRBJ1-1 provide the parts outside the CDR3, is EPEVTQTPSHQVTQMGQEVILRCVPISNHLYFYWYRQILGQKVEFLVSFYNNEISEKSEIFDDQFSVERPDGSNFTLKIRSTKLEDSAMYFCASSELSGSEAFFGQGTRLTVV.

The chain uses TRBV5-1 and TRBJ2-7; 8 bases fit TRBD1. This CDR3 comprises 13 residues. The J segment lost 3 bases and the V segment lost 3 bases, leaving 2 bases of the junction unmatched. CDR1 SGHRS and CDR2 YFSETQ come from the germline V gene. CDR3 DNA sequence: TGCGCCAGCAGCTATGACAGGGGCTACGAGCAGTACTTC. It specifies CASSYDRGYEQYF.

The genes are TRBV28 and TRBJ2-2; TRBD2 matches at 9 bases. J was trimmed by 0 bases and V by 6 bases; bases with no gene match: 5. Germline CDR1 and CDR2: MDHEN and SYDVKM. This CDR3 spans 16 amino acids. The CDR3: CASSHGLATNTGELFF. The CDR3 DNA follows: TGTGCCAGCAGCCACGGACTAGCGACGAACACCGGGGAGCTGTTTTTT.

This chain joins TRBV28 and TRBJ2-7, with 13 bases fitting TRBD2. V was clipped by 3 bases and J by 7 bases; unmatched bases: 6. Per germline, CDR1 MDHEN and CDR2 SYDVKM. The CDR3 consists of 15 residues. The CDR3 is CASSLLGLAGTEQYF. CDR3 bases: TGTGCCAGCAGTTTGCTGGGACTAGCGGGAACAGAGCAGTACTTC.

The chain links TRBV7-8 to TRBJ2-7; tentatively, D is TRBD2 (5 bases). Germline values: CDR1 SGHVS, CDR2 FQNEAQ. With 5 bases removed from V and 1 base from J, the gap between germline ends came to 21 bases. The CDR3 is 17 residues long. The CDR3 nucleotides are TGTGCCAGCAGCCATCTTATCTCGGGATCCTTGTCCTACGAGCAGTACTTC. Its protein is CASSHLISGSLSYEQYF.